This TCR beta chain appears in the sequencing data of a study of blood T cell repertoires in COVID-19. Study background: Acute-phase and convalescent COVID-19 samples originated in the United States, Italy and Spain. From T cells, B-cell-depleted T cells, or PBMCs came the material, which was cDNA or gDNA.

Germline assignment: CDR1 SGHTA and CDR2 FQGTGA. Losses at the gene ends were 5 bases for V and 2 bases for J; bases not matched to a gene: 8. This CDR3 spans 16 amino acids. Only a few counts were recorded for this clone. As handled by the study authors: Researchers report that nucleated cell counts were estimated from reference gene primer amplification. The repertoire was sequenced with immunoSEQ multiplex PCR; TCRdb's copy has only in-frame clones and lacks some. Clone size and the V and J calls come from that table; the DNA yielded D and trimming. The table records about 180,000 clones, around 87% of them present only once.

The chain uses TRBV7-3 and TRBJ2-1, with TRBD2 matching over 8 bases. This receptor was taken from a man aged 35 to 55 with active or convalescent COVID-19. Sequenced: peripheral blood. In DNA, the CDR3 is TGTGCCAGCAGCCCTCAGCGGGGGCCTACCTACAATGAGCAGTTCTTC. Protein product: CASSPQRGPTYNEQFF.